The T cell receptor beta chain described here comes from a study of blood T cell repertoires in COVID-19. Turning to the study itself: T cells, B-cell-depleted T cells, or PBMCs supplied cDNA or gDNA.

With 5 bases clipped from V and 0 bases from J, the junction kept 6 bases outside the gene matches. This CDR3 contains 15 residues. Germline V gene lookup returns CDR1 SGHNT and CDR2 YENEEA. Produced via immunoSEQ multiplex PCR; TCRdb's table is partial and in-frame only. The sample holds fewer than 100,000 clones; more than 70% are singletons and the top ten take around a quarter. V is TRBV11-3 and J is TRBJ2-7, with TRBD1 matching 8 bases. The material sequenced was peripheral blood. The source of this sequence is a man between 65 and 85 years old with acute or convalescent COVID-19. The CDR3 sequence: CASSAGQGHSYEQYF. CDR3 in DNA: TGTGCCAGCAGCGCCGGACAGGGTCACTCCTACGAGCAGTACTTC.